This T cell receptor (beta chain) appears in the sequencing data of a study of blood T cells in healthy people across ages. Study-level findings and limits: The study found more naive CD4+ cells and higher diversity in long-lived than aged donors. Conclusively comparing naive with antigen-experienced cells was impossible with unsorted PBMCs.

A note on this clonotype: Its target is unknown.

The authors ran a second PCR of about 6 to 11 cycles using a sample-barcoded 5' primer and a J-beta primer mix. Every sample returned 2.5 million or more CDR3-containing paired-end reads. MiXCR was run by TCRdb on the 5' RACE reads, yielding one entry per CDR3 protein. The sample includes about 1.4 million distinct CDR3 sequences, approximately 63% of them seen just once. Germline V gene sequence: CDR1 ENHRY, CDR2 SYGVKD. V was clipped by 0 bases and J by 3 bases; unmatched bases: 10. The CDR3 spans 17 residues. Specimen: blood. This sequence joins TRBV10-3 and TRBJ2-7; 8 nucleotides match TRBD1. This clonotype was sampled from a young man in good health. Here the CDR3 DNA reads TGTGCCATCAGTGAGTCCAGGGGGACAGGAGGCAGCTACGAGCAGTACTTC. It specifies CAISESRGTGGSYEQYF.